The 23 T cell receptor beta chains reported below all come from one sample, sequenced in a study of tumor-infiltrating lymphocytes in primary liver carcinoma. TCR beta cDNA was made from around 520 ng total RNA with a constant-region primer. Three nested multiplex PCR rounds, a slightly modified ARM-PCR method, built the TCR beta libraries. Amplification in the first two PCR rounds was performed using TRBV1-TRBV30 forward primers and a C-beta reverse primer for 10 cycles each. MiXCR, run by TCRdb on the multiplex PCR reads, gives a single entry per CDR3 protein. The data contain approximately 330,000 distinct CDR3 sequences, around 60% of them singletons. Unsorted whole blood yielded blood RNA, and germline DNA was extracted as well. The sequencing sample was made of peripheral blood. Receptor source: a middle-aged man with primary liver carcinoma and hepatitis B virus infection.

A remark on this clonotype: The germline gene is not matched at one end of the junction; a read error may be the cause. This chain links TRBV11-2 with TRBJ2-2, with a possible D match to TRBD2 (5 bases). The CDR3 consists of 14 residues. Germline-derived CDR1 and CDR2 are SGHAT and FQNNGV. The CDR3 DNA follows: TGTGCCAGCAGCTTAGAGCCGATCACCTGGGAGCTGCTTTTT. It is translated as CASSLEPITWELLF.

This chain connects TRBV5-4 to TRBJ1-6, with D possibly being TRBD1 (6 bases). Germline CDR1 is SGHNT and CDR2 is YYREEE (reference sequence). V lost 6 bases to trimming and J lost 9 bases, with 19 bases between them. This CDR3 is 15 amino acids long. The CDR3 here is CASNTRGGAGSPLHF. DNA of the CDR3: TGTGCCAGCAACACCAGAGGGGGGGCTGGTTCACCCCTCCACTTT.

Note on this clonotype: One end of the junction is discordant with germline, which a read error may explain. V and J are TRBV11-2 and TRBJ2-2; the match to TRBD1 covers 9 bases. The germline CDR1 and CDR2 sequences are SGHAT and FQNNGV. CDR3 length equals 18 residues. The CDR3 DNA follows: TGTGCCAGCACCTCGCTCCCCCCCGGGACAGGGAGGACCGGGGAGCTGTTTTTC. Amino acids: CASTSLPPGTGRTGELFF.

The chain joins TRBV6-5 to TRBJ1-6; D not certain. Trimming stripped 3 bases from V and 0 bases from J, with 12 bases between. CDR3 length equals 17 residues. The V gene's germline CDR1 is MNHEY and CDR2 SVGAGI. In DNA, the CDR3 is TGTGCCAGCAGTTATCTGTCCAAGGGCTCCTATAATTCACCCCTCCACTTT. Protein sequence: CASSYLSKGSYNSPLHF.

The genes are TRBV6-5 and TRBJ2-7, with D possibly being TRBD1 or TRBD2 (5 bases each). Trimming left V 5 bases short and J 2 bases short, with 19 bases between. Looked up from germline, CDR1 is MNHEY and CDR2 is SVGAGI. The CDR3 is 16 amino acids. CDR3 sequence: CASSTNSYGATYEQYF. The CDR3, as DNA: TGTGCCAGCAGTACGAACTCTTACGGGGCGACCTACGAGCAGTACTTC.

The rearrangement uses TRBV7-8 and TRBJ1-5; D might be TRBD1 (6 bases). V lost 5 bases, J lost 6 bases, and 17 bases lay in between. CDR3 length: 15 residues. Germline V gene lookup returns CDR1 SGHVS and CDR2 FQNEAQ. CDR3 DNA sequence: TGTGCCAGCAGCGTCTCGGGACAAGACTCTCAGCCCCAGCATTTT. This sequence encodes CASSVSGQDSQPQHF. The full variable domain, its missing parts supplied by reference TRBV7-8 and TRBJ1-5, is GAGVSQSPRYKVAKRGQDVALRCDPISGHVSLFWYQQALGQGPEFLTYFQNEAQLDKSGLPSDRFFAERPEGSVSTLKIQRTQQEDSAVYLCASSVSGQDSQPQHFGDGTRLSIL.

This clonotype was seen a handful of times. The CDR3 DNA follows: TGTGCCAGCAGCTACTTAGGAGGCGCTAATGAAAAACTGTTTTTT. It codes for CASSYLGGANEKLFF. The chain combines TRBV11-2 with TRBJ1-4, with unresolved D. The CDR3 loop spans 15 amino acids. Trimming shortened V by 4 bases and J by 3 bases, and 12 bases separated the two germline ends. In germline, CDR1 is SGHAT, CDR2 FQNNGV.

Written as DNA, the CDR3 is TGCAGCGTTGAGAGTTCCGGTCTGGGCTACACCTTC. Its protein product is CSVESSGLGYTF. The chain is built from TRBV29-1 and TRBJ1-2; no clear D. Germline CDR1 reads SQVTM; CDR2 reads ANQGSEA. V was clipped by 3 bases and J by 8 bases, with 13 bases between them. This CDR3 region has 12 residues. The entire variable domain, with the rest obtained from reference TRBV29-1 and TRBJ1-2, is as follows: SAVISQKPSRDICQRGTSLTIQCQVDSQVTMMFWYRQQPGQSLTLIATANQGSEATYESGFVIDKFPISRPNLTFSTLTVSNMSPEDSSIYLCSVESSGLGYTFGSGTRLTVV.

The rearrangement links TRBV28 to TRBJ2-7; 8 bases fit TRBD1. Germline assignment: CDR1 MDHEN and CDR2 SYDVKM. Germline trimming cut 7 bases from V and 5 bases from J; bases unmatched to any gene: 7. The length of the CDR3 is 13 residues. CDR3 loop: CASTDGTGNEQYF. The CDR3, as DNA: TGTGCCAGCACAGATGGGACAGGAAACGAGCAGTACTTC.

Comment on this clonotype: This may come from a read error, since a much larger clone is one base off. The chain links TRBV6-6 to TRBJ2-7, with D possibly being TRBD1 or TRBD2 (6 bases each). Germline-derived CDR1 and CDR2 are MNHNY and SVGAGI (reference sequence). The CDR3 is made up of 17 amino acids. This CDR3 reads CSSSYSTGLASTYEQYF. CDR3 nucleotides: TGTTCCAGCAGTTACTCCACAGGGCTAGCGAGTACCTACGAGCAGTACTTC.

As regards this clonotype: The CDR3 ends on some other residue instead of the conserved phenylalanine or tryptophan, so this is likely a read error. The chain joins TRBV11-2 to TRBJ2-2; unclear D gene. The CDR3 loop spans 13 amino acids. Germline loops: CDR1 SGHAT, CDR2 FQNNGV. Trimming shortened V by 5 bases and J by 6 bases, and 10 bases separated the two germline ends. The CDR3 DNA reads TGTGCCAGCAGCGATTGGGTTGCCGGGGAGCTGTTTTCT. It specifies CASSDWVAGELFS.

This clonotype was seen ten or more times. This chain joins TRBV29-1 and TRBJ1-1; unclear D gene. Germline-derived CDR1 and CDR2 are SQVTM and ANQGSEA. Trimming took off 0 bases at V and 1 base at J, with 9 bases between the two ends. The CDR3 length is 14 residues. The CDR3 sequence is CSVEDFVKNTEAFF. CDR3 sequence (DNA): TGCAGCGTTGAAGATTTTGTGAAGAACACTGAAGCTTTCTTT.

This clonotype has ten or more counts. The chain is built from TRBV12-3 or TRBV12-4 and TRBJ1-1, with 7 positions matching TRBD1. J gave up 1 base and V 4 bases, and 9 bases lay outside the gene matches. The CDR3 spans 16 residues. This CDR3 is CASSSLPTGKNTEAFF. CDR3 nucleotide sequence: TGTGCCAGCAGTTCTCTACCGACAGGGAAGAACACTGAAGCTTTCTTT.

Remarks on this clonotype: A much larger clone lies one base from this, so it may be a read error. The V gene is TRBV12-3 or TRBV12-4, the J gene TRBJ2-1; 9 bases match TRBD2. The CDR3 runs to 17 residues. Trimming at V came to 5 bases and at J to 6 bases, leaving 14 bases not matched to a gene. CDR3 DNA sequence: TGTGCCAGCAGTCGCGGGGTAGCGGGAGTCGGGCTCAATGAGCAGTTCTTC. Encoded protein: CASSRGVAGVGLNEQFF.

This clonotype was detected only a few times. The germline gene is not matched at one end of the junction; a read error may be the cause. The chain combines TRBV11-2 with TRBJ2-3; D is possibly TRBD1 or TRBD2 (5 bases each). This CDR3 has 13 amino acids. Germline CDR1 and CDR2: SGHAT and FQNNGV. CDR3 region: CDSSLGTTDMQYF. DNA of the CDR3: TGTGACAGCAGCCTTGGGACCACAGATATGCAGTATTTT.

The J gene is TRBJ2-1, the V gene TRBV11-2; TRBD1 is a possible D gene (5 bases). CDR3 length: 12 amino acids. Germline lookup yields CDR1 SGHAT and CDR2 FQNNGV. CDR3: CVGSYSPRGQFF. The DNA for the CDR3 is TGTGTCGGCAGCTACTCGCCTAGGGGGCAGTTCTTC.

This clonotype showed up just a few times. The chain recombines TRBV6-5 with TRBJ2-1, with D unresolved. Trimming took off 7 bases at V and 4 bases at J, with 8 bases between the two ends. The germline V gene encodes CDR1 MNHEY and CDR2 SVGAGI. The length of the CDR3 is 12 residues. CDR3 coding DNA: TGTGCCAGCAACTCGGTTTACAATGAGCAGTTCTTC. It codes for CASNSVYNEQFF.

The chain carries TRBV6-1 and TRBJ1-5; the D gene is possibly TRBD1 (6 bases). Germline assignment: CDR1 MNHNS and CDR2 SASEGT. The CDR3 has 17 amino acids. V was cut by 7 bases and J by 2 bases, with 21 bases left in between. Here the CDR3 reads CASIEGGQSYGNQPQHF. In DNA, the CDR3 is TGTGCCAGCATCGAAGGAGGACAGTCCTATGGCAATCAGCCCCAGCATTTT.

About this clonotype itself: An end of the junction does not agree with germline; a read error may underlie this. The rearrangement uses TRBV5-1 and TRBJ2-1; perhaps TRBD1 as D (5 bases). Germline-derived CDR1 and CDR2 are SGHRS and YFSETQ. The CDR3 runs 15 residues. The CDR3 bases are TGCGCCAGCAGCTCACCCAGGGCCTCCTACGATGAGCAGTTCTTC. Its protein product is CASSSPRASYDEQFF.

This clonotype was observed at least ten times. V and J are TRBV29-1 and TRBJ2-2; maybe TRBD1 (5 bases). The CDR3 runs to 12 residues. Germline V gene lookup returns CDR1 SQVTM and CDR2 ANQGSEA. V lost 4 bases and J lost 3, with 6 bases in between. Written as DNA, the CDR3 is TGCAGCGTTGGACAGCACACCGGGGAGCTGTTTTTT. Translated: CSVGQHTGELFF.

Worth noting for this clonotype: A read error may account for a junction end that differs from germline. V usage is TRBV6-5 and J usage is TRBJ2-1; D possibly corresponds to TRBD1 (6 bases). Germline lookup yields CDR1 MNHEY and CDR2 SVGAGI. The CDR3 is 13 amino acids. DNA for the CDR3: TGTGCCAGCACGTCTTACAGGGTTAATCGGCAGTTCTTT. Translating gives CASTSYRVNRQFF.

The chain uses TRBV18 and TRBJ2-7; 9 bases match TRBD1. The germline V gene encodes CDR1 KGHSH and CDR2 LQKENI. The trim removed 3 bases at V and 5 bases at J, leaving 8 bases unmatched. The CDR3 has 15 residues. The CDR3 DNA reads TGTGCCAGCTCACCTGGGACAGGGCTTTCCAACGAGCAGTACTTC. Translation gives CASSPGTGLSNEQYF.

V and J are TRBV11-2 and TRBJ2-1; 9 bases are shared with TRBD2. The V gene end was trimmed by 5 bases and the J gene end by 12 bases; junction bases not matched to a gene: 8. The CDR3 has 13 amino acids. Per germline, CDR1 SGHAT and CDR2 FQNNGV. CDR3 bases: TGTGCCAGCAGCGCGGGACTAGCAGTAGTGCAGTTCTTC. As protein: CASSAGLAVVQFF.